The entry below describes one T cell receptor (beta chain). What it binds is not known. Germline loops: CDR1 LGHNA, CDR2 YSLEER. The CDR3 extends over 15 amino acids. The V end was cut by 3 bases, the J end by 0 bases, with 12 bases between. This sample is part of a study of T-cell reconstitution after alpha-beta-depleted transplantation in children. Findings of the study overall: Where alpha-beta T cells came from about two months after transplant was reportedly several hundred expanded graft clones.

Library preparation (for TCRbeta) was performed with unique molecular identifiers. TCRdb passed the PCR reads through MiXCR, listing each CDR3 protein once. The table has 800,000 to 1,000,000 distinct CDR3 sequences, about 29% seen once. The rearrangement joins TRBV4-3 to TRBJ2-7; D assignment may be TRBD1 or TRBD2 (5 bases each). This clonotype originated in a boy in the first two years of life who had a stem cell transplant for SCID, so the T cells may come from the graft donor. The source material was PBMCs, mostly from graft donor cells, sampled 360 days after TCRalphabeta/CD19-depleted stem cell transplant. The CDR3 DNA reads TGCGCCAGCAGCCAGATTCTGGGGGTCTCCTACGAGCAGTACTTC. Amino acids: CASSQILGVSYEQYF.